One and the same sample provided the 7 T cell receptor beta chains below, sequenced in a study of OX40 agonist ivuxolimab in advanced cancers. Assay used: immunoSEQ multiplex PCR; TCRdb lists only in-frame clones, some missing. This table has around 30,000 clones, approximately 86% appearing once. Sequencing used CD4+ or CD8+ T cells sorted from blood, obtained in a trial of the OX40 agonist ivuxolimab. The source of these receptors is an adult with an advanced solid tumor such as melanoma, head and neck, liver or kidney cancer.

The table lists this clone with a few counts. The chain is built from TRBV28 and TRBJ1-1; no clear D. The V gene's germline CDR1 is MDHEN and CDR2 SYDVKM. V gave up 7 bases and J gave up 4 bases, with 16 bases separating them. The CDR3 is 14 residues long. CDR3 loop: CASTFQGTGTEAFF. CDR3 DNA sequence: TGTGCCAGCACCTTTCAAGGAACGGGCACTGAAGCTTTCTTT.

The rearrangement joins TRBV6-6 to TRBJ2-5, with a possible D match to TRBD2 (6 bases). This CDR3 is built from 13 residues. Germline CDR1 and CDR2: MNHNY and SVGAGI (reference sequence). V lost 7 bases to trimming and J lost 3 bases, with 12 bases between them. The CDR3 bases are TGTGCCAGCACCCAAGGGGAGGAAGAGACCCAGTACTTC. Translated, it gives CASTQGEEETQYF.

The chain combines TRBV11-2 with TRBJ2-5; either TRBD1 or TRBD2 may supply D (5 bases each). Germline V CDR1 and CDR2: SGHAT, FQNNGV. The CDR3 sequence is 15 residues long. V lost 1 base and J 1 base, leaving 10 bases between the germline ends. The CDR3 nucleotides are TGTGCCAGCAGCTTAGGGGGCGGAGGCCAAGAGACCCAGTACTTC. It yields the protein CASSLGGGGQETQYF.

The V gene is TRBV11-2, the J gene TRBJ1-1, with TRBD1 matching over 8 bases. With V trimmed by 5 bases and J by 2 bases, 10 bases remained unmatched. CDR1 and CDR2 (germline): SGHAT, FQNNGV. The CDR3 spans 16 residues. The CDR3 is CASSRYPGQANTEAFF. The CDR3 DNA follows: TGTGCCAGCAGCCGTTACCCGGGACAGGCTAACACTGAAGCTTTCTTT.

The V gene is TRBV5-5, the J gene TRBJ2-5, with TRBD2 matching 13 bases. CDR3 length: 19 amino acids. J was trimmed by 5 bases and V by 2 bases; bases with no gene match: 15. Germline assignment: CDR1 SGHKS and CDR2 YYEKEE (reference sequence). CDR3 coding DNA: TGTGCCAGCAGCTTCAGACGATTACCGGGACTAGCGGGAATGGAGACCCAGTACTTC. Translated, it gives CASSFRRLPGLAGMETQYF.

CDR3 in DNA: TGTGCCAGCAGTTTATGGGGGACTGGGTACGAGCAGTACTTC. This encodes CASSLWGTGYEQYF. This sequence joins TRBV27 and TRBJ2-7; D is perhaps TRBD2 (6 bases). The germline CDR1 and CDR2 sequences are MNHEY and SMNVEV (reference sequence). This CDR3 is 14 amino acids long. V lost 1 base to trimming and J lost 4 bases, with 11 bases between them.

V gene TRBV5-6 combines with J gene TRBJ1-1; D not certain. Trimming removed 4 bases from V and 6 bases from J, with 10 bases in between. The CDR3 runs 12 residues. The germline V gene encodes CDR1 SGHDT and CDR2 YYEEEE. CDR3 protein: CASSEGHAEAFF. The CDR3 region has the DNA TGTGCCAGCAGCGAGGGTCACGCTGAAGCTTTCTTT. Drawing the rest from reference TRBV5-6 and TRBJ1-1, the complete variable domain is DAGVTQSPTHLIKTRGQQVTLRCSPKSGHDTVSWYQQALGQGPQFIFQYYEEEERQRGNFPDRFSGHQFPNYSSELNVNALLLGDSALYLCASSEGHAEAFFGQGTRLTVV.